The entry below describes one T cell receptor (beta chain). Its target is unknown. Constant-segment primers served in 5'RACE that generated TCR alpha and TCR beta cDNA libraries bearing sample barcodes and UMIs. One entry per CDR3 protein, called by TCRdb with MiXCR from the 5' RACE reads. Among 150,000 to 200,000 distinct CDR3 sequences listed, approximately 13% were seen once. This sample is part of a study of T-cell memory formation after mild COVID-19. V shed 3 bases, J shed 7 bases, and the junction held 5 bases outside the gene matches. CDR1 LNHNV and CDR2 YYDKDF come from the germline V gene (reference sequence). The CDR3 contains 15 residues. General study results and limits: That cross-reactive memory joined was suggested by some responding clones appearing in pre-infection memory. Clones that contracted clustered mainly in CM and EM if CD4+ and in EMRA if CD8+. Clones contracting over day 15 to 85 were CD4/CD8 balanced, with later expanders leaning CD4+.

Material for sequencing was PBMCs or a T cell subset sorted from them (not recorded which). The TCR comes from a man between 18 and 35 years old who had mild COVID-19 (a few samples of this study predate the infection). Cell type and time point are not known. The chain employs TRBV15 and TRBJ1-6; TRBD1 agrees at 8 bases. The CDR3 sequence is CATSSRTGTNSPLHF. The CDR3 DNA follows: TGTGCCACCAGCAGTCGGACAGGGACGAATTCACCCCTCCACTTT.